The entry below gives a single T cell receptor (beta chain) sequence along with its context. This receptor's antigen is unknown. Per-base qualities were not stored, and no clone one base away is much larger. Using immunoSEQ, frozen genomic DNA was subjected to high-throughput TCRbeta CDR3 sequencing, a process that included PCR amplification, mapping, bias correction and internal controls. Concerning the study's data processing: Productive rearrangements were kept, and unique TCRbeta sequences were defined by CDR3 nucleotide sequence plus V and J gene. For classification of a sequence as donor-reactive, at least 5-fold expansion in CFSE-low cells relative to unstimulated pre-transplant cells and a frequency of at least 0.01% were required. Minimum frequency thresholds were set for each subject on the basis of the unstimulated sample with the lowest template count, so that a detection power of at least 90% was ensured. Repertoire turnover was measured by Jensen-Shannon divergence between the top 1000 TCRbeta sequences post- and pre-transplant. Changes in detection of donor-reactive sequences were assessed with two-sided Fisher's exact tests. TCRdb retrieved this table from immuneACCESS and kept in-frame rearrangements only. Not all clones are present; in checked studies, unresolved V genes account for under half, and no reason is known for the remainder. The V and J calls and clone size are taken from that table; D and trimming were inferred from the DNA. Recorded for this sample are roughly 56,000 clones; 55% to 85% of them occurred a single time. 7.5% to 10% of the sample is in the top ten clones.

This entry is derived from a study of T cell clones after liver transplantation (dated by TCRdb to 2018 to 2020). About the full investigation: The samples were obtained from ITN030ST, a randomized trial that attempted immunosuppression withdrawal within 2 years after liver transplantation. Donor-reactive T cell clones were identified by TCRbeta sequencing following a pre-transplant mixed lymphocyte reaction and were subsequently tracked in post-transplant blood. Third party-reactive TCRbeta sequences were also identified from pre-transplant MLRs to serve as an antigen-independent comparator for donor-reactive sequences. Of the eight recipients, a few were HCV-positive, while the remaining recipients had been transplanted for non-autoimmune, non-viral indications. The subjects received no induction therapy and were kept on standard immunosuppression until randomization at 12-24 months post-transplant. Tolerance meant complete immunosuppression withdrawal for at least one year without liver enzymes rising beyond twice the upper limit of normal. Blood samples were taken pre-transplant, pre-randomization before withdrawal, and post-randomization after full withdrawal or failed withdrawal. The study cohort included 8 liver transplant recipients, of whom 3 were classified as tolerant and 5 as non-tolerant. The paper as a whole reports these results and caveats: In a couple of subjects, low numbers of available donor cells limited the measurable donor-reactive repertoire. Circulating donor-reactive CD4 TCRbeta sequences fell significantly post-transplant in most of the 8 subjects, irrespective of tolerance or HCV status. Once repertoire turnover was taken into account, donor-reactive detection showed a significant reduction for CD4 in 7 of 8 subjects and for CD8 in 8 of 8. The conclusions were considered preliminary, being limited by small, heterogeneous patient numbers and non-standardized post-transplant time points. Because no allograft tissue specimens were available, donor-reactive T cells may have migrated into the graft instead of being deleted. Donor-reactive sequences declined more than third party-reactive ones, suggesting partial antigen-specific deletion unrelated to withdrawal success.

The CDR3 has 17 amino acids, counting the end cysteine and phenylalanine. Only the CDR3 region is kept as DNA, spanning 51 bases read in frame from base 1. CDR1 and CDR2, looked up from the germline V gene, are SGDLS and YYNGEE. V is pruned by 0 bases and J by 6 bases, leaving 9 bases of the junction without a gene match. Thawed unstimulated PBMCs were stained for CD3, CD4 and CD8 and FACS-sorted into CD3+CD4+ and CD3+CD8+ populations. All 8 studied subjects were randomized to withdrawal of immunosuppression. The Qiagen DNeasy Blood and Tissue Kit was used to isolate genomic DNA. This TCR was recovered from a human patient who received a liver transplant. A transplant means some T cells may be of graft donor rather than patient origin. The rearranged chain carries TRBV9 and TRBJ2-1, and 10 junctional nucleotides match TRBD2. The sequencing used CD4+ T cells from blood, collected approximately 54 months after liver transplant. The CDR3 corresponds to CASSVGPSGGLGNEQFF. The DNA reads as follows: TGTGCCAGCAGCGTAGGCCCTAGCGGGGGCCTAGGCAATGAGCAGTTCTTC.